This entry describes one T cell receptor beta chain. The sample originates from a study of blood T cell repertoires in COVID-19. Original processing methods: Nucleated cell counts were estimated from reference gene primer amplification. The method was immunoSEQ multiplex PCR; TCRdb's version includes in-frame clones alone and lacks a portion of them. The DNA gave D and trimming, while V, J and clone size come from that table. This sample carries about 130,000 clones, roughly 72% of them seen once, and the ten largest clones take under 14%. This CDR3 region has 16 residues. Unmatched junction bases numbered 5, after V lost 0 bases and J lost 3 bases. Per germline, CDR1 SGDLS and CDR2 YYNGEE.

The receptor comes from a human donor in a cohort sampled during active COVID-19. Sequencing input: peripheral blood. The chain has TRBV9 and TRBJ1-1, with 10 bases identical to TRBD1. The CDR3 sequence: CASSVDLGTGDTEAFF. CDR3 nucleotide sequence: TGTGCCAGCAGCGTAGATCTTGGGACAGGGGACACTGAAGCTTTCTTT. Full variable domain (missing parts from reference TRBV9 and TRBJ1-1): DSGVTQTPKHLITATGQRVTLRCSPRSGDLSVYWYQQSLDQGLQFLIQYYNGEERAKGNILERFSAQQFPDLHSELNLSSLELGDSALYFCASSVDLGTGDTEAFFGQGTRLTVV.